The 5 T cell receptor beta chains below all came from one sample that was sequenced in a study of blood T cell repertoires in COVID-19. TCRdb's table, derived via immunoSEQ multiplex PCR, lists solely in-frame clones and lacks some. The sample holds fewer than 250,000 clones, around 90% seen once. The sample comprised peripheral blood. These receptors were obtained from a human donor in a cohort sampled during active COVID-19.

The chain employs TRBV6-5 and TRBJ1-2; D is unclear. The CDR3 covers 12 residues. Germline CDR1 and CDR2: MNHEY and SVGAGI. With 4 bases removed from V and 8 bases from J, the gap between germline ends came to 11 bases. The CDR3 protein is CASSSIGDGYTF. CDR3 sequence (DNA): TGTGCCAGCAGTTCCATCGGAGACGGCTACACCTTC.

The J gene is TRBJ1-1, the V gene TRBV30; 9 nucleotides match TRBD1. The germline V gene encodes CDR1 GTSNPN and CDR2 SVGIG (reference sequence). The ends lost 3 bases at V and 4 bases at J; junction bases unmatched: 6. This CDR3 is built from 14 residues. CDR3 sequence (DNA): TGTGCCTGGAGGGGTGGGACAGGGAGCACTGAAGCTTTCTTT. Amino acid sequence: CAWRGGTGSTEAFF.

The chain joins TRBV28 to TRBJ2-2, with a tentative D call TRBD1 (6 bases). The V end was cut by 3 bases, the J end by 8 bases, with 7 bases between. Germline V lookup: CDR1 MDHEN, CDR2 SYDVKM. The CDR3 sequence is 12 residues long. In DNA, the CDR3 is TGTGCCAGCAGTTTGGGGGCTGGGGAGCTGTTTTTT. Translation: CASSLGAGELFF.

This chain uses TRBV7-2 with TRBJ2-2, with 10 bases that match TRBD1. CDR3 length equals 16 residues. V lost 4 bases to trimming and J lost 4 bases; unmatched junction nucleotides: 6. Germline V gene data show CDR1 as SGHTA and CDR2 as FQGNSA. The CDR3 coding sequence is TGTGCCAGCAGCTCCCGGACAGGGGGGTTCACCGGGGAGCTGTTTTTT. This sequence encodes CASSSRTGGFTGELFF. Variable domain in full (rest from reference TRBV7-2 and TRBJ2-2): GAGVSQSPSNKVTEKGKDVELRCDPISGHTALYWYRQSLGQGLEFLIYFQGNSAPDKSGLPSDRFSAERTGGSVSTLTIQRTQQEDSAVYLCASSSRTGGFTGELFFGEGSRLTVL.

V gene TRBV10-3 combines with J gene TRBJ1-2; 9 nucleotides align to TRBD1. V shed 7 bases, J shed 4 bases, and the junction held 7 bases outside the gene matches. Germline assignment: CDR1 ENHRY and CDR2 SYGVKD. The CDR3 is made up of 14 amino acids. CDR3 region: CAITGEQGAYGYTF. DNA of the CDR3: TGTGCCATCACGGGGGAACAGGGGGCCTATGGCTACACCTTC.